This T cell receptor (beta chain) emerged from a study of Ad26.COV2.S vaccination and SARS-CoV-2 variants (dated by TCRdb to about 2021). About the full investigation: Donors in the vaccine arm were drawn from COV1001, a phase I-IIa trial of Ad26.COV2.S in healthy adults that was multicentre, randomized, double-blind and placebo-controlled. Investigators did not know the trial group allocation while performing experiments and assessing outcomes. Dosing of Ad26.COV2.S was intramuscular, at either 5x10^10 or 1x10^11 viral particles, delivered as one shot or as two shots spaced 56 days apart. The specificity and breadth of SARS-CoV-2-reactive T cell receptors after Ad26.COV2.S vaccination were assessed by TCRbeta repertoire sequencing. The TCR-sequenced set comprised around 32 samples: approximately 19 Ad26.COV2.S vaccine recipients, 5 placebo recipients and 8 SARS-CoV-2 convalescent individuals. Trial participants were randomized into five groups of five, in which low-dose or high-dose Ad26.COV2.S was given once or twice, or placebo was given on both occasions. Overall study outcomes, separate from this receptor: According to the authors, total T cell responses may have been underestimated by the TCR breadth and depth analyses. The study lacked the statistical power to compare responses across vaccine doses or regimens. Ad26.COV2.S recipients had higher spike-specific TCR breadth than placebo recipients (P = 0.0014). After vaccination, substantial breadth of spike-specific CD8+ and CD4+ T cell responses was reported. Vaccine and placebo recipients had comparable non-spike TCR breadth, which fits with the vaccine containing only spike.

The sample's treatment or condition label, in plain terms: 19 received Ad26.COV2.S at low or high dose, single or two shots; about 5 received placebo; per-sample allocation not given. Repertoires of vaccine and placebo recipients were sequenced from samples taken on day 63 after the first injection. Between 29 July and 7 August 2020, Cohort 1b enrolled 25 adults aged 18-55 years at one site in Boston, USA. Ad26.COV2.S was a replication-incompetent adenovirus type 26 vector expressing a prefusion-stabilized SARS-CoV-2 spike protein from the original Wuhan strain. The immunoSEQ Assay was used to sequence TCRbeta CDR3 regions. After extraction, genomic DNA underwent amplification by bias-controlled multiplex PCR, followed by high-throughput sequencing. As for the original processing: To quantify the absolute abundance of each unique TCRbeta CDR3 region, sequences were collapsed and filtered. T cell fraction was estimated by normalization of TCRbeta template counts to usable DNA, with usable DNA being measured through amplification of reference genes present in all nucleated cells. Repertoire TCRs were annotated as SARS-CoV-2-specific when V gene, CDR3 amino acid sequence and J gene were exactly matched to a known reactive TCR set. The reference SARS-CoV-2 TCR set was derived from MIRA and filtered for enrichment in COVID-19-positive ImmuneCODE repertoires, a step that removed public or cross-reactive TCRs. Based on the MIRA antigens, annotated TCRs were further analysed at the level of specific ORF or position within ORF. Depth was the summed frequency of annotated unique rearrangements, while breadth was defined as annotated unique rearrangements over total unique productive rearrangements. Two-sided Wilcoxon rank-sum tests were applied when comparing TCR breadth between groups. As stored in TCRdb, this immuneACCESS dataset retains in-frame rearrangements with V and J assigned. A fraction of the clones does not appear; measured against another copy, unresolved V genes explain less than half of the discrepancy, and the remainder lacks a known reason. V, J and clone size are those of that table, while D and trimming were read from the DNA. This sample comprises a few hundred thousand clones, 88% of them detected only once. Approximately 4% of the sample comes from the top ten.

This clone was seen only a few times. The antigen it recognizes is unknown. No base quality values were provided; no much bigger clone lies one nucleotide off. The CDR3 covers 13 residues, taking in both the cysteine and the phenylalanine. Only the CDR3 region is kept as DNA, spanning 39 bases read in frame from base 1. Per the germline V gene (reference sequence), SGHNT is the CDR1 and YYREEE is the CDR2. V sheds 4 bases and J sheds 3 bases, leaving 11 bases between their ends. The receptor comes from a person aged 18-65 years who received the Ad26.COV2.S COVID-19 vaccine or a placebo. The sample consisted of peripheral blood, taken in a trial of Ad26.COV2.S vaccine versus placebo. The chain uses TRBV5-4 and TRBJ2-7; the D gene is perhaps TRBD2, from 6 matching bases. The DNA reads TGTGCCAGCAGCGTGGGACTGGACTACGAGCAGTACTTC. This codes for CASSVGLDYEQYF.